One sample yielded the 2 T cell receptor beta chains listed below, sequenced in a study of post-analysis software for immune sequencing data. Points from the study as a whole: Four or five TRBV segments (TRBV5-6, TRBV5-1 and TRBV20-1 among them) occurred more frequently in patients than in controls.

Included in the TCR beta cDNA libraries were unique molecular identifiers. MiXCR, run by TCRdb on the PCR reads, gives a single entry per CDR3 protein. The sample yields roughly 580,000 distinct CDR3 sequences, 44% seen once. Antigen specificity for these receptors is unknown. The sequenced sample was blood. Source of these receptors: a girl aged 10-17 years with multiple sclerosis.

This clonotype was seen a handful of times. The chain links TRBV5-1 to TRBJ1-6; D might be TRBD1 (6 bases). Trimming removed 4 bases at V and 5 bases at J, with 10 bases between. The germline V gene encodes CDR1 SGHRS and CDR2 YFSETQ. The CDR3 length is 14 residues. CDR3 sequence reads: CASSADSDNSPLHF. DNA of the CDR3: TGCGCCAGCAGCGCGGACAGCGATAATTCACCCCTCCACTTT.

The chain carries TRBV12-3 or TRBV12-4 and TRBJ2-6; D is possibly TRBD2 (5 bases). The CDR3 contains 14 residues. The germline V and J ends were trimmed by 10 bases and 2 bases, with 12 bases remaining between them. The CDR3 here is CATKEDPGANVLTF. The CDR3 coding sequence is TGTGCCACCAAGGAGGATCCTGGGGCCAACGTCCTGACTTTC.